This TCR beta chain originates from a study of blood T cell repertoires in COVID-19. About the study: Acute and convalescent COVID-19 specimens originated in the United States, Italy and Spain. PBMCs, B-cell-depleted T cells, or T cells provided the cDNA or gDNA that made up the material.

The CDR3 spans 16 residues. Germline assignment: CDR1 SGHAT and CDR2 FQNNGV. Between the trimmed V and J ends, which lost 2 bases and 4 bases, there was a span of 15 bases. As handled by the study authors: Reference gene primers were amplified, and this amplification served to estimate nucleated cell counts. Only in-frame clones appear in the TCRdb table, and some are missing; sequencing was by immunoSEQ multiplex PCR. V and J calls and clone size are given by that table; D and trimming were obtained from the DNA. The data show around 270,000 clones, around 87% seen once. It was during active infection that Seattle patients were enrolled and then longitudinally followed.

This receptor was taken from an older woman with COVID-19, enrolled during active disease. Specimen: peripheral blood. This rearrangement joins TRBV11-2 to TRBJ2-1; D is perhaps TRBD2 (5 bases). The CDR3 reads CASSLRGPERYNEQFF. The CDR3 region has the DNA TGTGCCAGCAGCTTAAGAGGGCCGGAGCGGTACAATGAGCAGTTCTTC.